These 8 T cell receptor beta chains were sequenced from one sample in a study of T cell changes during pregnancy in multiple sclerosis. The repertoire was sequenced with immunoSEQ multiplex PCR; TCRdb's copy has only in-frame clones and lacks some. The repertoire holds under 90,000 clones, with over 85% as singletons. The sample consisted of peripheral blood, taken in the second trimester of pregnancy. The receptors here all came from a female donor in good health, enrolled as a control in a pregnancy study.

CDR3 residues: CASSLYGPGREKLFF. The CDR3 DNA reads TGTGCCAGCAGTTTATACGGGCCGGGGAGGGAAAAACTGTTTTTT. J is TRBJ1-4 and V is TRBV27; no firm D call. V was trimmed by 1 base and J by 8 bases, leaving 14 bases between them. Germline CDR1 MNHEY, CDR2 SMNVEV (reference sequence). The CDR3 is 15 residues long.

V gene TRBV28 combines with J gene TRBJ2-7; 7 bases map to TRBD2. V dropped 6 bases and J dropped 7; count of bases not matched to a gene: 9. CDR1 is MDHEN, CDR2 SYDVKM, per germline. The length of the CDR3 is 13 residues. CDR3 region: CASSPVKGGEQYF. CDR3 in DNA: TGTGCCAGCAGCCCGGTGAAGGGAGGGGAGCAGTACTTC.

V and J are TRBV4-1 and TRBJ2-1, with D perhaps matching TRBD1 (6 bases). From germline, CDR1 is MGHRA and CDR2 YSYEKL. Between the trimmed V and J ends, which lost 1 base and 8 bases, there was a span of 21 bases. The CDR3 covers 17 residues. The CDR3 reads CASSQGSGGGRGDEQFF. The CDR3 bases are TGCGCCAGCAGCCAAGGGAGTGGTGGTGGCAGGGGAGATGAGCAGTTCTTC.

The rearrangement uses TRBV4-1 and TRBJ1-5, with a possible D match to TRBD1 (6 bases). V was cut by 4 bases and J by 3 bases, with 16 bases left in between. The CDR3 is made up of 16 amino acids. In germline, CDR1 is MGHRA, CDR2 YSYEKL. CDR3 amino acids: CASSRGPRANNQPQHF. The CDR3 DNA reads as TGCGCCAGCAGCCGGGGGCCCAGGGCAAACAATCAGCCCCAGCATTTT.

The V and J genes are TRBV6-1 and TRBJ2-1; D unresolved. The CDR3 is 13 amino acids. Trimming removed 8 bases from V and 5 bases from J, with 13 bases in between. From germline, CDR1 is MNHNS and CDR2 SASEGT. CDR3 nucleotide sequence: TGTGCCAGCTCGGTTAGTCCGGACAATGAGCAGTTCTTC. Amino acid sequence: CASSVSPDNEQFF.

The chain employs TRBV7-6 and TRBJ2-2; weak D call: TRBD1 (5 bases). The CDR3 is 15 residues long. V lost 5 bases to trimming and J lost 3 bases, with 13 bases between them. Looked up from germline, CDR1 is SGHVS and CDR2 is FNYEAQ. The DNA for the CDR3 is TGTGCCAGCAGCCGACAGCACCTACACACCGGGGAGCTGTTTTTT. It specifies CASSRQHLHTGELFF.

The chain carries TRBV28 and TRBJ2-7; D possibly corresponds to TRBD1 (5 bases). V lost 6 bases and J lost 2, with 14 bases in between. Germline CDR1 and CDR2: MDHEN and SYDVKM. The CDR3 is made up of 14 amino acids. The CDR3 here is CASRLPDIAYEQYF. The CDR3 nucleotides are TGTGCCAGCAGACTACCGGACATCGCCTACGAGCAGTACTTC.

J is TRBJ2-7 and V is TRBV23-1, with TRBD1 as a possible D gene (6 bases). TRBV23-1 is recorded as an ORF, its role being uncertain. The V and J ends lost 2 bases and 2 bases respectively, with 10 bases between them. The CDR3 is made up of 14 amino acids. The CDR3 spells CASSQRTETYEQYF. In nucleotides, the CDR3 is TGCGCCAGCAGTCAACGGACAGAGACCTACGAGCAGTACTTC.